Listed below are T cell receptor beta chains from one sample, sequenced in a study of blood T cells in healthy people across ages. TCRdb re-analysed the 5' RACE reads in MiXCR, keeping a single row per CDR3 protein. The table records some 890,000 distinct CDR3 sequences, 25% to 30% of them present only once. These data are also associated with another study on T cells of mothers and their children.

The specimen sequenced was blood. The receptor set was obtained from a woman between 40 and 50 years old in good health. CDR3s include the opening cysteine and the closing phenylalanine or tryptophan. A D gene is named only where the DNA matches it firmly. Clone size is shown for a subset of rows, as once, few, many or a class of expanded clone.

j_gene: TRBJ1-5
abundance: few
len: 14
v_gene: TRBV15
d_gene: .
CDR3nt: TGTGCCACCTACCATTCGGGGCGGGGGCAGCCCCAGCATTTT
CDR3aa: CATYHSGRGQPQHF

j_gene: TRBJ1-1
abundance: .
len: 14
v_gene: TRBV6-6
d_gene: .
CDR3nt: TGTGCCAGCAGCTCCTCGGGGTTGGGCACTGAAGCTTTCTTT
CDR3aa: CASSSSGLGTEAFF

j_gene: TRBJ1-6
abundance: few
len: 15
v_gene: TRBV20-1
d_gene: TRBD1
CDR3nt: TGCAGTGCTACAATAAACAGGGGTCAGAATTCACCCCTCCACTTT
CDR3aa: CSATINRGQNSPLHF

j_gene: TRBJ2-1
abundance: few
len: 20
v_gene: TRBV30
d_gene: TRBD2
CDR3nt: TGTGCCTGGAGTTCACTAAGCGGGGGAATATTAGGGAGCTCCTACAATGAGCAGTTCTTC
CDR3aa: CAWSSLSGGILGSSYNEQFF

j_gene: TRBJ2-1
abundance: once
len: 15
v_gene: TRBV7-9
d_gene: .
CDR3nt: TGTGCCAGCAGCCCAAGGTCTACCTCTGGGTATGAGCAGTTCTTC
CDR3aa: CASSPRSTSGYEQFF

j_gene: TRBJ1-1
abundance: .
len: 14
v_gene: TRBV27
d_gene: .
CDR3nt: TGTGCCAGCAGTCTACAGGGTTTCAACACTGAAGCTTTCTTT
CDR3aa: CASSLQGFNTEAFF

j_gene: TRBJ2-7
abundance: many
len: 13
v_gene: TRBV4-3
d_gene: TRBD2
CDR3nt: TGCGCCAGCAGCCAAGATAGCGGGGGCGAGCAGTACTTC
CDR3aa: CASSQDSGGEQYF

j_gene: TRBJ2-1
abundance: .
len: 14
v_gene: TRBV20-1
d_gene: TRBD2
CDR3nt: TGCAGTGCTAGAGCGAACGGGGGGTACAATGAGCAGTTCTTC
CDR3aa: CSARANGGYNEQFF

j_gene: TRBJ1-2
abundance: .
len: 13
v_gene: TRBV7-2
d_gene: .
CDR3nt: TGTGCCAGCAGCTTAGCTAGGAGGCATGGCTACACCTTC
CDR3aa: CASSLARRHGYTF

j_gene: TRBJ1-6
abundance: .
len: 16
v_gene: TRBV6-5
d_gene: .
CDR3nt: TGTGCCAGCAGTTACTCAGGGACGGAGGATAATTCACCCCTCCACTTT
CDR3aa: CASSYSGTEDNSPLHF

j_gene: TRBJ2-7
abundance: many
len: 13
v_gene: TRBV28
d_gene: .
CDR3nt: TGTGCCAGCAGCGAGAGGAGATCCTACGAGCAGTACTTC
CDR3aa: CASSERRSYEQYF

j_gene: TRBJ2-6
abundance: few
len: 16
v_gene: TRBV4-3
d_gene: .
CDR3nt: TGCGCCAGCAGCCCAAGTGTAGGGACTGGGGCCAACGTCCTGACTTTC
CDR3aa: CASSPSVGTGANVLTF

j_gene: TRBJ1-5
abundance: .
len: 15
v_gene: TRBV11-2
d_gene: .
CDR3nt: TGTGCCAGCAGCTTAAGTTCGGTTACGGGTCAGCCCCCGCATTTT
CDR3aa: CASSLSSVTGQPPHF

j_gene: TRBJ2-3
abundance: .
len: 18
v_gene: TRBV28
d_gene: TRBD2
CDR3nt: TGTGCCAGCAGTTCGAATCTTAGCGGGGGCGCTGGCACAGATACGCGGTATTTT
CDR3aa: CASSSNLSGGAGTDTRYF

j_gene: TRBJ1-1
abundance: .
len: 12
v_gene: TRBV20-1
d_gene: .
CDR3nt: TGCAGTGCCTACGCTAGGGGCGCTGAAGCTTTCTTT
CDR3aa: CSAYARGAEAFF

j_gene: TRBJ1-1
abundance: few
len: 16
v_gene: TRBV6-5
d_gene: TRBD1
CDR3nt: TGTGCCAGCAGTTCGGACAGGGGGCAGTTGAACACTGAAGCTTTCTTT
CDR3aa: CASSSDRGQLNTEAFF

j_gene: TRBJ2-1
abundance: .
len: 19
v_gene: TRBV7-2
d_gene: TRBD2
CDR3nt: TGTGCCAGCAGCTTAGGGCCAGCGGGGGGCCTCAGCTCCTACAATGAGCAGTTCTTC
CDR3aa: CASSLGPAGGLSSYNEQFF

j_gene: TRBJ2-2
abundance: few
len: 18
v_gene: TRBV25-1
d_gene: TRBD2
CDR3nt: TGTGCCAGCAGTGCAAACCACCGGCTAGCGGGCGACACCGGGGAGCTGTTTTTT
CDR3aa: CASSANHRLAGDTGELFF

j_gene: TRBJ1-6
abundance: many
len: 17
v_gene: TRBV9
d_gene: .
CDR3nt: TGTGCCAGCAGCGTAGATGAGGAGAGCTCCTATAATTCACCCCTCCACTTT
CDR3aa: CASSVDEESSYNSPLHF

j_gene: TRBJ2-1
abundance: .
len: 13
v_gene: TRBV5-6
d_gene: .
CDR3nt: TGTGCCAGCACCCTCGGGGCGTGGAGTGAGCAGTTCTTC
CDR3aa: CASTLGAWSEQFF

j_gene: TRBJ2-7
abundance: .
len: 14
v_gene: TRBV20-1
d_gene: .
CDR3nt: TGCAGTGCCCCAGCTGTGGGGAGCTCCTACGAGCAGTACTTC
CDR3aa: CSAPAVGSSYEQYF

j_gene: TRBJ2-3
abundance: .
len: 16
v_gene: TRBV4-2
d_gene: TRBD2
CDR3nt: TGTGCCAGCAGCCAAGGTTTGGGGGGGGTTTCTTATACGCAGTATTTT
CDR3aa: CASSQGLGGVSYTQYF

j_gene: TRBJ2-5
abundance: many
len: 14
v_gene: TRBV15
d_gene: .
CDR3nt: TGTGCCACCAGCAGAGGGGGGATACAAGAGACCCAGTACTTC
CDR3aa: CATSRGGIQETQYF

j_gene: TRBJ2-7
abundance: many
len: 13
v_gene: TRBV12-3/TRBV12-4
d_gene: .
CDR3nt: TGTGCCAGCAGTTTACTAGCGAACTACGAGCAGTACTTC
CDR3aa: CASSLLANYEQYF

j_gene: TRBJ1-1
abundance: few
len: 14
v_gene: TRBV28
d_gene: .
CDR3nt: TGTGCCAGCACTATCTCCAGGCGGAACACTGAAGCTTTCTTT
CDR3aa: CASTISRRNTEAFF

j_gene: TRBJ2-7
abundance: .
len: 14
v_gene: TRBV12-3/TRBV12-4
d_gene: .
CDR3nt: TGTGCCAGTATGAGGGCTAGCACTACCTACGAGCAGTACTTC
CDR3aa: CASMRASTTYEQYF

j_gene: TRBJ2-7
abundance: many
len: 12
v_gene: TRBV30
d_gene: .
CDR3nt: TGTGCCTGGAGTTGGCAGGGCTACGAGCAGTACTTC
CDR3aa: CAWSWQGYEQYF

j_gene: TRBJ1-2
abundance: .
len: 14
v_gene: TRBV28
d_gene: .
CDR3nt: TGTGCCAGCAGTTGGAGAACAGGGTTCCATGGCTACACCTTC
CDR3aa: CASSWRTGFHGYTF

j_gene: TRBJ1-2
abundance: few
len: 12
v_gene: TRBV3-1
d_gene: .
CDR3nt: TGTGCCAGCAGCCAGAGGATTTATGGCTACACCTTC
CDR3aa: CASSQRIYGYTF

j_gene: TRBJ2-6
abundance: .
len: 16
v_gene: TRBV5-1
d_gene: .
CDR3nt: TGCGCCAGCAGCTTCCGGGATTACTCTGGGGCCAACGTCCTGACTTTC
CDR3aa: CASSFRDYSGANVLTF

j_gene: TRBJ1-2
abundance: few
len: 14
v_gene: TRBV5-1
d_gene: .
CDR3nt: TGCGCCAGCAGCTTGTCAGACGACGTCTATGGCTACACCTTC
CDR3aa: CASSLSDDVYGYTF

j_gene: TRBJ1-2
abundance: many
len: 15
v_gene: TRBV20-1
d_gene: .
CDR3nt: TGCAGTGCTAGAGATCTTGTAGAGGGGTCTAGAGGCTACACCTTC
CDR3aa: CSARDLVEGSRGYTF

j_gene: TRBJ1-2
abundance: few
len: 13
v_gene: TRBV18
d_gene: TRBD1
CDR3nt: TGTGCCAGCTCACCGGGACAGACGCGGGGCTACACCTTC
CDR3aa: CASSPGQTRGYTF

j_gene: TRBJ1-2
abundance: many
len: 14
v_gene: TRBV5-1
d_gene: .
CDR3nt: TGCGCCAGCAGCCAGGATTGGGGGGCAGGTGGCTACACCTTC
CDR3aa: CASSQDWGAGGYTF

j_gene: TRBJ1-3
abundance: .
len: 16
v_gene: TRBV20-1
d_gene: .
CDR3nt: TGCAGTGCTAGAGATCACGGGGCAGGGGTTGGAAACACCATATATTTT
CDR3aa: CSARDHGAGVGNTIYF

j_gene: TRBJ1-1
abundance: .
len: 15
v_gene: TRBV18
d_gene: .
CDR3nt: TGTGCCAGCTCACCAGTCAGTCCCTCGAACACTGAAGCTTTCTTT
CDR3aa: CASSPVSPSNTEAFF

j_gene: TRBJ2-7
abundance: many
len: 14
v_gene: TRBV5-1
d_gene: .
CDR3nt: TGCGCCAGCAGCTCGTCGGGGACCCTTGGAGAGCAGTACTTC
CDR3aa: CASSSSGTLGEQYF

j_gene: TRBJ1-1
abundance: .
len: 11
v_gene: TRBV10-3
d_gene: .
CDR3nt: TGTGCCATCAGTGACGGGGGTGAAGCTTTCTTT
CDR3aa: CAISDGGEAFF